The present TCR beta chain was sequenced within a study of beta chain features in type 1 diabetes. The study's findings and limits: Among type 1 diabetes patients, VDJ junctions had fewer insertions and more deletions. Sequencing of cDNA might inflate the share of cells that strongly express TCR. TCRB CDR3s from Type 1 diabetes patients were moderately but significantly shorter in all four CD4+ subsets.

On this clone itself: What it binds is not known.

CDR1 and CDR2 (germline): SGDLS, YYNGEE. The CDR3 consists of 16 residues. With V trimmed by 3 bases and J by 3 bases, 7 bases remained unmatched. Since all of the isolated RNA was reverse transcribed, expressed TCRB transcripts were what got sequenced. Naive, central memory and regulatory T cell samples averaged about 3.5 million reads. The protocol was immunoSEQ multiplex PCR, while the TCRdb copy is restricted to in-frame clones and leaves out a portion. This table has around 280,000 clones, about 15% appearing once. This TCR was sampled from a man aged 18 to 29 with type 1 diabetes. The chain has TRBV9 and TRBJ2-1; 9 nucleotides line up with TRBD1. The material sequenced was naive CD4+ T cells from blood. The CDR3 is CASSEWGQGFYNEQFF. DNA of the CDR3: TGTGCCAGCAGCGAGTGGGGACAGGGTTTCTACAATGAGCAGTTCTTC. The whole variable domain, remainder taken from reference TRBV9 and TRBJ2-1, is DSGVTQTPKHLITATGQRVTLRCSPRSGDLSVYWYQQSLDQGLQFLIQYYNGEERAKGNILERFSAQQFPDLHSELNLSSLELGDSALYFCASSEWGQGFYNEQFFGPGTRLTVL.